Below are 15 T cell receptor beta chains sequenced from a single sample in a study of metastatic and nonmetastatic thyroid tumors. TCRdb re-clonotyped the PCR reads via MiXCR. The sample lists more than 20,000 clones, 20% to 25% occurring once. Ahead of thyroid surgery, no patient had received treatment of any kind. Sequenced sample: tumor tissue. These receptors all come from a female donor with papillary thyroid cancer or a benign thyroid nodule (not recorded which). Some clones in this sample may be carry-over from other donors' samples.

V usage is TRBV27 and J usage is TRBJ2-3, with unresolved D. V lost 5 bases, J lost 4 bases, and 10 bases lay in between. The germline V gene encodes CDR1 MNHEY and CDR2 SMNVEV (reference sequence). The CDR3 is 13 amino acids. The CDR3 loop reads CASSISRPDTQYF. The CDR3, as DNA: TGTGCCAGCAGTATCTCTAGACCAGATACGCAGTATTTT.

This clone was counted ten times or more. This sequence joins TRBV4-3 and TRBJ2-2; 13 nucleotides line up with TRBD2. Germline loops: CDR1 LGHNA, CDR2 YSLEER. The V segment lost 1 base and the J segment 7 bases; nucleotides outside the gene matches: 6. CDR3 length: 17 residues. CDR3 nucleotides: TGCGCCAGCAGCCAAGCTGGACTAGCGGGAGTAGGCGGGGAGCTGTTTTTT. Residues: CASSQAGLAGVGGELFF.

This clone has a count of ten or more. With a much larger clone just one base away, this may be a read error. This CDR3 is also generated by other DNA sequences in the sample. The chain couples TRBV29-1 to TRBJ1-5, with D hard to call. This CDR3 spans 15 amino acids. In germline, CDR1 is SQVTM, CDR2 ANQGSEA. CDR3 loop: CSVEDGGGVDQPQHF. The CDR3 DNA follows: TGCAGCGTTGAAGATGGTGGTGGAGTCGATCAACCCCAGCATTTT. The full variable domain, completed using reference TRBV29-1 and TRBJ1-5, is SAVISQKPSRDICQRGTSLTIQCQVDSQVTMMFWYRQQPGQSLTLIATANQGSEATYESGFVIDKFPISRPNLTFSTLTVSNMSPEDSSIYLCSVEDGGGVDQPQHFGDGTRLSIL.

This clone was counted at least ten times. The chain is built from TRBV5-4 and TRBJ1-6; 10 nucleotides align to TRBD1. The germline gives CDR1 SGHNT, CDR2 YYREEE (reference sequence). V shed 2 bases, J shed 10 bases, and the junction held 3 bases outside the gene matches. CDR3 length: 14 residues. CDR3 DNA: TGTGCCAGCAGCTTAAGGGACAGGGGATCACCCCTCCACTTT. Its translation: CASSLRDRGSPLHF.

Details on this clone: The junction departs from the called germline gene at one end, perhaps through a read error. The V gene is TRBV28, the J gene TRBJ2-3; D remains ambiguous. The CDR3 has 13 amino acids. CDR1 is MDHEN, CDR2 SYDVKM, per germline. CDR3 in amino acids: CARSLYSTDTQYF. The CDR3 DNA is TGTGCCCGCAGTTTGTACTCCACAGATACGCAGTATTTT.

CDR3 sequence reads: CAWRGRGGLNTEAFF. CDR3 coding DNA: TGTGCCTGGAGAGGTCGGGGGGGATTGAACACTGAAGCTTTCTTT. This sequence joins TRBV30 and TRBJ1-1; a weak D match, TRBD1 (5 bases). The CDR3 loop spans 15 amino acids. The V and J ends lost 3 bases and 0 bases respectively, with 14 bases between them. Germline CDR1 GTSNPN, CDR2 SVGIG (reference sequence).

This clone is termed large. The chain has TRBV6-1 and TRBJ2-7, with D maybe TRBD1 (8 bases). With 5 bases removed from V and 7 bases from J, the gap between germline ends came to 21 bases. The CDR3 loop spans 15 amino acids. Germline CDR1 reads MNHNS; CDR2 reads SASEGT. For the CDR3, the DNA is TGTGCCAGCAGTTGGGGGGGACAGGTCGGGAGAGAGCAGTACTTC. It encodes CASSWGGQVGREQYF.

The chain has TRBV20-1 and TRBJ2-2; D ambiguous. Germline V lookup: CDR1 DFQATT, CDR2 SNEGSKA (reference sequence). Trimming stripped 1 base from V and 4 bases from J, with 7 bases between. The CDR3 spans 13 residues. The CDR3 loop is CSARGAITGELFF. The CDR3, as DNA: TGCAGTGCTAGAGGGGCTATCACCGGGGAGCTGTTTTTT.

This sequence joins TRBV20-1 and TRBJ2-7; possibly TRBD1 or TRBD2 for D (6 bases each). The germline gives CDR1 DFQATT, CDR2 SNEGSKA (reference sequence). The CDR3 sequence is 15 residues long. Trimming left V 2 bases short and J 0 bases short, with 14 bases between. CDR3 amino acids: CSARRTQGGSYEQYF. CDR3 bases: TGCAGTGCTAGACGAACACAGGGAGGCTCCTACGAGCAGTACTTC.

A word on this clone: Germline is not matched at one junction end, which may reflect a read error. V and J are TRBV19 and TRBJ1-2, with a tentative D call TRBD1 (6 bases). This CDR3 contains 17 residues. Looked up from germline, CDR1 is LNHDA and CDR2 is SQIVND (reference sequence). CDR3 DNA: TGTGCCATTAGTATAGGTAGGGGGACATACTCGGATGATGGCTACACCTTC. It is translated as CAISIGRGTYSDDGYTF.

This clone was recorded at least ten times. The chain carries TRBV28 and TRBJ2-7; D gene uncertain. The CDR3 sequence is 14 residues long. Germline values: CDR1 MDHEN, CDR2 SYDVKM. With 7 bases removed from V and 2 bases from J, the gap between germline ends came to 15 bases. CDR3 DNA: TGTGCCAGCACAAAACTTAGGCCTCCCTACGAGCAGTACTTC. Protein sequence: CASTKLRPPYEQYF.

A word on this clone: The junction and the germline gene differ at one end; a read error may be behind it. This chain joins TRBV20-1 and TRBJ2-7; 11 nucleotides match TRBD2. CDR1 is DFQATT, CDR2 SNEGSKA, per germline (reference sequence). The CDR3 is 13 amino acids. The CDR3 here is CSAPGLAVYDQYF. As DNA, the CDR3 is TGCAGTGCGCCGGGACTAGCGGTCTACGATCAGTACTTC.

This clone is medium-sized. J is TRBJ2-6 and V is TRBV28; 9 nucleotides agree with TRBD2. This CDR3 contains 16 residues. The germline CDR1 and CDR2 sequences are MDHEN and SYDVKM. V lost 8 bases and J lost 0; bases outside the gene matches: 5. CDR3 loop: CASGSGSSSGANVLTF. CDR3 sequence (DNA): TGTGCCAGCGGTAGCGGGAGCAGCTCTGGGGCCAACGTCCTGACTTTC.

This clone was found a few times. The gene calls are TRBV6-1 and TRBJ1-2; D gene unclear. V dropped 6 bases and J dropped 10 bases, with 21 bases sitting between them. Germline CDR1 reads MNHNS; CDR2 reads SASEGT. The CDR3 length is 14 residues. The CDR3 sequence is CASSLRDFGYFYTF. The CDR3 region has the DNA TGTGCCAGCAGCTTAAGGGATTTTGGCTATTTCTACACCTTC.

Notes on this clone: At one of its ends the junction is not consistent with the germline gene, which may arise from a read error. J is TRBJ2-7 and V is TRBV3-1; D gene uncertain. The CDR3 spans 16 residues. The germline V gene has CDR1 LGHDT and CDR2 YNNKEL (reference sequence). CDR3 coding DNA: TGTGCCAGCAGCCAAATCGGGCGGAGCCGCACCTACGAGCAGTATTTC. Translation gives CASSQIGRSRTYEQYF.